This T cell receptor beta chain is drawn from a study of blood T cell repertoires in COVID-19. TCRdb keeps only in-frame clones here, not all; method: immunoSEQ multiplex PCR. The top ten clones hold 1% of a sample with 340,000 or so clones, roughly 84% of them seen once. This clone was observed a single time. The CDR3 runs 15 residues. Germline V gives CDR1 SNHLY, CDR2 FYNNEI. V dropped 4 bases and J dropped 8; count of bases not matched to a gene: 9. This sequence joins TRBV2 and TRBJ1-4, with TRBD1 matching 8 bases. The origin of this receptor is a man aged 50 to 60 with active or convalescent COVID-19. Sequencing was done on a sample of peripheral blood. CDR3 DNA: TGTGCCAGCAGTGTGGACAGGGCATTTGGCGAAAAACTGTTTTTT. Protein: CASSVDRAFGEKLFF.